This T cell receptor beta chain was identified during a study of T cell repertoires in cytomegalovirus infection. Study as a whole: Indications of both CMV infection and matching HLA type were provided by public TCR beta signatures.

Study-level points and caveats: Using cumulative public TCR beta family frequency, the authors identified those who carried CMV together with the relevant HLA. HLA-C-restricted, CMV-specific TCR beta clonotypes were dominant ex vivo.

TCRdb fed the reads into MiXCR, producing one record per CDR3 protein. In the table there are around 100,000 distinct CDR3 sequences, around 10% of which are singletons. The CDR3 has 13 amino acids. The germline gives CDR1 WSHSY, CDR2 SAAADI. V gave up 4 bases and J gave up 6 bases, with 13 bases separating them. At least ten counts were recorded for this clonotype. Antigen unknown. The clonotype was recovered from a human donor in good health (CMV status not recorded). Some clones in this sample may be carry-over from other donors' samples. The material sequenced was PBMCs, sequenced either directly or after in vitro stimulation (not recorded which). The V and J genes are TRBV10-2 and TRBJ2-7; maybe TRBD2 (5 bases). The CDR3 coding sequence is TGCGCCAGCAGTGGGGCTAGCTCGCGCGAGCAGTACTTC. Protein product: CASSGASSREQYF.